The 29 T cell receptor beta chains below were found in one sample sequenced in a study of T cell responses to AZD1222 COVID-19 vaccine. Sequencing used immunoSEQ multiplex PCR; TCRdb keeps in-frame clones, though not all of them. This sample has under 150,000 clones; around nine tenths occur once, and the top ten carry 5.2%. This specimen was peripheral blood, taken on day 0 of AZD1222 vaccination. All receptors derive from an adult in good health.

The V call is TRBV5-5, the J call TRBJ2-1; D is undetermined. Germline values: CDR1 SGHKS, CDR2 YYEKEE (reference sequence). Trimming took 1 base from V and 0 from J, leaving 11 bases between them. CDR3 length: 16 amino acids. The CDR3, as DNA: TGTGCCAGCAGCTTGTCCGTCCGAATCTCCTACAATGAGCAGTTCTTC. Its protein is CASSLSVRISYNEQFF.

The rearrangement links TRBV2 to TRBJ2-3; D possibly corresponds to TRBD2 (5 bases). CDR3 length: 14 residues. The V gene lost 6 bases and the J gene lost 3 bases, with 13 bases spanning the gap. Per germline, CDR1 SNHLY and CDR2 FYNNEI. CDR3 coding DNA: TGTGCCAGCAGCTCCTCTCCGGGGACAGATACGCAGTATTTT. It codes for CASSSSPGTDTQYF.

Written as DNA, the CDR3 is TGTGCCAGCAGCCCAGGACTCAGATTCACCGGGGAGCTGTTTTTT. It yields the protein CASSPGLRFTGELFF. This chain uses TRBV9 with TRBJ2-2; perhaps TRBD2 as D (5 bases). The V and J ends lost 4 bases and 4 bases respectively, with 14 bases between them. This CDR3 is 15 amino acids long. Germline V gene lookup returns CDR1 SGDLS and CDR2 YYNGEE.

V and J are TRBV18 and TRBJ1-5; D is unclear. The ends were cut back, 6 bases at V and 0 bases at J, with 12 bases in the middle. The CDR3 has 15 residues. Looked up from germline, CDR1 is KGHSH and CDR2 is LQKENI. The CDR3 nucleotides read TGTGCCAGCTCCCCCCGAACCTATAGCAATCAGCCCCAGCATTTT. It is translated as CASSPRTYSNQPQHF. Supplemented by reference TRBV18 and TRBJ1-5, the full variable domain reads NAGVMQNPRHLVRRRGQEARLRCSPMKGHSHVYWYRQLPEEGLKFMVYLQKENIIDESGMPKERFSAEFPKEGPSILRIQQVVRGDSAAYFCASSPRTYSNQPQHFGDGTRLSIL.

V and J are TRBV19 and TRBJ1-4; 9 bases fit TRBD1. Germline V gene data show CDR1 as LNHDA and CDR2 as SQIVND (reference sequence). The length of the CDR3 is 15 residues. V was clipped by 6 bases and J by 8 bases; unmatched bases: 10. CDR3 DNA sequence: TGTGCCAGTAGCCAGACGACAGGGGGACTCGAAAAACTGTTTTTT. This sequence encodes CASSQTTGGLEKLFF.

This chain joins TRBV28 and TRBJ2-7, with D hard to call. Germline CDR1 and CDR2: MDHEN and SYDVKM. The CDR3 length is 14 residues. The V gene lost 6 bases and the J gene lost 0 bases, with 12 bases spanning the gap. CDR3 DNA: TGTGCCAGCAGGAAAAACGGCGACTCCTACGAGCAGTACTTC. Translation: CASRKNGDSYEQYF.

The chain employs TRBV28 and TRBJ1-2, with D unclear. V was cut by 3 bases and J by 4 bases, with 9 bases left in between. The CDR3 sequence is 13 residues long. Looked up from germline, CDR1 is MDHEN and CDR2 is SYDVKM. CDR3 residues: CASSFSPTYGYTF. The CDR3 nucleotides read TGTGCCAGCAGTTTTTCCCCGACCTATGGCTACACCTTC.

This clone showed up just a few times. The chain recombines TRBV18 with TRBJ1-1; D may be TRBD1 (6 bases). Trimming shortened V by 3 bases and J by 5 bases, and 13 bases separated the two germline ends. Germline V gene sequence: CDR1 KGHSH, CDR2 LQKENI. The CDR3 is 14 residues long. The CDR3 DNA reads as TGTGCCAGCTCACCGGAGGGGGGGGCAACTGAAGCTTTCTTT. Translated: CASSPEGGATEAFF.

The V call is TRBV6-5, the J call TRBJ1-5; D gene unclear. Between the trimmed V and J ends, which lost 1 base and 7 bases, there was a span of 5 bases. This CDR3 is 12 amino acids long. Germline lookup yields CDR1 MNHEY and CDR2 SVGAGI. The DNA of the CDR3 is TGTGCCAGCAGTTACTTAGGGCAGCCCCAGCATTTT. Amino acid sequence: CASSYLGQPQHF.

The CDR3 DNA reads as TGTGCCAGCAGCTTACACGGCGGGGGGAACACCGGGGAGCTGTTTTTT. Translated, it gives CASSLHGGGNTGELFF. The chain carries TRBV7-2 and TRBJ2-2; 7 positions agree with TRBD2. The J segment lost 1 base and the V segment lost 2 bases, leaving 4 bases of the junction unmatched. The CDR3 has 16 residues. Germline V gene sequence: CDR1 SGHTA, CDR2 FQGNSA.

In its sample, this clone was seen once. The V gene is TRBV24-1, the J gene TRBJ2-1, with 8 positions matching TRBD1. Germline V gene sequence: CDR1 KGHDR, CDR2 SFDVKD. Trimming cost V 1 base and J 3 bases; bases outside gene matches: 7. The CDR3 is 17 amino acids. CDR3 sequence: CATSDFRQGSFYNEQFF. CDR3 nucleotides: TGTGCCACCAGTGATTTCCGACAGGGGAGTTTCTACAATGAGCAGTTCTTC.

J is TRBJ1-1 and V is TRBV2; D is unresolved. Germline values: CDR1 SNHLY, CDR2 FYNNEI. The V and J ends lost 8 bases and 5 bases respectively, with 18 bases between them. The CDR3 contains 14 residues. The CDR3 is CASSGEGAGTEAFF. The DNA for the CDR3 is TGTGCCAGCTCTGGGGAGGGCGCGGGGACTGAAGCTTTCTTT.

This chain uses TRBV7-2 with TRBJ2-3; D gene ambiguous. The CDR3 is 13 amino acids. Germline CDR1 and CDR2: SGHTA and FQGNSA. V gave up 1 base and J gave up 2 bases, with 4 bases separating them. CDR3 sequence: CASSLGLTDTQYF. CDR3 sequence (DNA): TGTGCCAGCAGCTTAGGACTCACAGATACGCAGTATTTT.

The V gene is TRBV5-1, the J gene TRBJ1-5; D is possibly TRBD1 (5 bases). Germline V CDR1 and CDR2: SGHRS, YFSETQ. V shed 2 bases and J shed 3 bases, with 15 bases lying between them. The CDR3 consists of 16 residues. CDR3 region: CASSFFPGPANQPQHF. CDR3 coding DNA: TGCGCCAGCAGCTTTTTCCCAGGGCCCGCCAATCAGCCCCAGCATTTT.

The chain links TRBV21-1 to TRBJ2-5; TRBD2, the table's D call, was not compared with the DNA. TRBV21-1 counts as a pseudogene. The CDR3 is made up of 15 amino acids. The DNA for the CDR3 is TGTGCCAGCAGCAATTCGAATCGGGGCCAAGAGACCCAGTACTTC. Protein sequence: CASSNSNRGQETQYF.

This sequence joins TRBV7-9 and TRBJ2-1; D is unresolved. Per germline, CDR1 SEHNR and CDR2 FQNEAQ (reference sequence). The CDR3 covers 14 residues. V was pared by 5 bases and J by 4 bases, with 12 bases between. As DNA, the CDR3 is TGTGCCAGCAGCGCTGACACAATTTACAATGAGCAGTTCTTC. Encoded protein: CASSADTIYNEQFF.

The chain joins TRBV5-8 to TRBJ1-1; 7 nucleotides align to TRBD1. The CDR3 spans 16 residues. Trimming removed 5 bases from V and 3 bases from J; junction bases left unmatched: 13. Germline lookup yields CDR1 SGHTS and CDR2 YDEGEE. CDR3 DNA sequence: TGTGCCAGCAGGGGTCTCGACAGGGCCAAGGACACTGAAGCTTTCTTT. This sequence encodes CASRGLDRAKDTEAFF.

This clone was recorded once. The gene calls are TRBV20-1 and TRBJ1-2; 9 nucleotides line up with TRBD1. Germline assignment: CDR1 DFQATT and CDR2 SNEGSKA (reference sequence). This CDR3 spans 16 amino acids. J was trimmed by 4 bases and V by 3 bases; bases with no gene match: 12. The CDR3 here is CSASSGTGTLRYGYTF. In DNA form, the CDR3 reads TGCAGTGCTAGTTCCGGGACAGGGACTTTACGCTATGGCTACACCTTC.

This clone has just a few counts. The chain joins TRBV21-1 to TRBJ2-7; TRBD2, as called in the table, went unchecked against the DNA. TRBV21-1 is deemed a pseudogene. The CDR3 length is 18 residues. CDR3 DNA: TGTGCCAGCAGCAAAGAGGTCTCTAGCGGGAACCACTCCTACGAGCAGTACTTC. This encodes CASSKEVSSGNHSYEQYF.

The J gene is TRBJ2-1, the V gene TRBV15; D might be TRBD2 (5 bases). V was shortened by 3 bases and J by 4 bases, with 13 bases between the two germline ends. Germline-derived CDR1 and CDR2 are LNHNV and YYDKDF (reference sequence). The CDR3 covers 15 residues. The CDR3 loop reads CATSRKADGYNEQFF. The CDR3 DNA is TGTGCCACCAGCAGGAAAGCGGACGGGTACAATGAGCAGTTCTTC. Supplemented by reference TRBV15 and TRBJ2-1, the full variable domain reads DAMVIQNPRYQVTQFGKPVTLSCSQTLNHNVMYWYQQKSSQAPKLLFHYYDKDFNNEADTPDNFQSRRPNTSFCFLDIRSPGLGDTAMYLCATSRKADGYNEQFFGPGTRLTVL.

The V gene is TRBV9, the J gene TRBJ2-2, with 10 bases lining up with TRBD1. The germline gives CDR1 SGDLS, CDR2 YYNGEE. J was trimmed by 4 bases and V by 7 bases; bases with no gene match: 7. The CDR3 length is 15 residues. The DNA for the CDR3 is TGTGCCAGCGGCTCGACAGGGGGCGTCACCGGGGAGCTGTTTTTT. Its translation: CASGSTGGVTGELFF.

DNA of the CDR3: TGTGCCAGCAGCCAAGGTACGGGGCGGCCCTACAATGAGCAGTTCTTC. Translated: CASSQGTGRPYNEQFF. The genes are TRBV3-1 (or the pseudogene TRBV3-2) and TRBJ2-1; D may correspond to TRBD1 or TRBD2 (5 bases each). V was clipped by 1 base and J by 2 bases, with 12 bases between them. CDR1 and CDR2 (germline): LGHDT, YNNKEL (reference sequence). The CDR3 is made up of 16 amino acids.

The chain employs TRBV18 and TRBJ1-5, with D perhaps matching TRBD1 (6 bases). CDR3 length: 14 amino acids. From germline, CDR1 is KGHSH and CDR2 LQKENI. The V end was cut by 3 bases, the J end by 6 bases, with 12 bases between. The CDR3 nucleotides read TGTGCCAGCTCACCCCAAGGGGGAAGTCAGCCCCAGCATTTT. It yields the protein CASSPQGGSQPQHF.

This chain connects TRBV18 to TRBJ1-2; no clear D. The germline CDR1 and CDR2 sequences are KGHSH and LQKENI. The CDR3 is made up of 18 amino acids. V dropped 6 bases and J dropped 4 bases, with 27 bases sitting between them. The CDR3 is CASSPSRDPSHHPYGYTF. The CDR3 DNA reads as TGTGCCAGCTCCCCTTCCCGAGACCCCTCCCACCACCCCTATGGCTACACCTTC.

This chain links TRBV4-3 with TRBJ2-3; TRBD2 aligns across 9 bases. The CDR3 is made up of 18 amino acids. Germline CDR1 LGHNA, CDR2 YSLEER. The trim removed 1 base at V and 0 bases at J, leaving 8 bases unmatched. CDR3 sequence (DNA): TGCGCCAGCAGCCAAGCCTTCCTAGCGGGGTCTAGCACAGATACGCAGTATTTT. Protein product: CASSQAFLAGSSTDTQYF.

This clone was counted a single time. The rearrangement joins TRBV5-8 to TRBJ2-7, with 7 bases aligning to TRBD2. The trim removed 4 bases at V and 2 bases at J, leaving 12 bases unmatched. There are 16 residues in the CDR3. The germline gives CDR1 SGHTS, CDR2 YDEGEE. The CDR3 nucleotides are TGTGCCAGCAGCCCAAAGGTCGGACTAGTGACCTACGAGCAGTACTTC. This encodes CASSPKVGLVTYEQYF.

The rearrangement links TRBV29-1 to TRBJ1-1, with D perhaps TRBD1 (5 bases). The CDR3 extends over 13 amino acids. CDR1 is SQVTM and CDR2 is ANQGSEA in the germline V gene. The germline V and J ends were trimmed by 6 bases and 2 bases, with 13 bases remaining between them. CDR3 region: CSVVQAGNTEAFF. The CDR3 bases are TGCAGCGTGGTACAGGCTGGCAACACTGAAGCTTTCTTT.

V gene TRBV18 combines with J gene TRBJ1-1; D not certain. This CDR3 has 13 residues. Per germline, CDR1 KGHSH and CDR2 LQKENI. Trimming removed 2 bases at V and 11 bases at J, with 15 bases between. CDR3 DNA: TGTGCCAGCTCACCAGGATCGGGGAGGGAGGCTTTCTTT. Translated: CASSPGSGREAFF. Supplemented by reference TRBV18 and TRBJ1-1, the full variable domain reads NAGVMQNPRHLVRRRGQEARLRCSPMKGHSHVYWYRQLPEEGLKFMVYLQKENIIDESGMPKERFSAEFPKEGPSILRIQQVVRGDSAAYFCASSPGSGREAFFGQGTRLTVV.

This clone has a single count. The rearrangement joins TRBV7-9 to TRBJ1-5; no clear D. CDR1 and CDR2 from the germline V gene are SEHNR and FQNEAQ (reference sequence). The CDR3 consists of 14 residues. Trimming took 4 bases from V and 1 from J, leaving 8 bases between them. In nucleotides, the CDR3 is TGTGCCAGCAGCTCAGAAAGGAGCAATCAGCCCCAGCATTTT. This translates into CASSSERSNQPQHF.